This TCR beta chain stems from a study of shared clonotypes between healthy human individuals. Produced via immunoSEQ multiplex PCR; TCRdb's table is partial and in-frame only. The table shows more than 2,000,000 clones, with approximately 94% occurring only once. Whole-study results and caveats: A limitation of the genetic and exposure-history diversity represented arose from few donors. Generally, naive subsets (rather than memory subsets) showed larger estimated richness.

After removal of 0 bases from V and 7 bases from J, the junction contained 5 bases not matched to a gene. Per germline, CDR1 SGDLS and CDR2 YYNGEE. The CDR3 consists of 15 residues. Negatively enriched CD4+ T cells were divided by CD45RA into naive and memory. This clone has just a few counts. Antigen: not known. The material sequenced was naive CD4+ T cells sorted from blood. Noted subset: CD45RA+ positively selected. The origin of this receptor is a man younger than 35 in good health. The chain carries TRBV9 and TRBJ1-4; 8 positions agree with TRBD1. CDR3 region: CASSVAAGGGEKLFF. As DNA, the CDR3 is TGTGCCAGCAGCGTAGCTGCAGGGGGCGGTGAAAAACTGTTTTTT.